This TCR beta chain is from a study of blood T cell repertoires in COVID-19. Across the whole study: Acute-phase and convalescent COVID-19 samples originated in the United States, Italy and Spain. From T cells, B-cell-depleted T cells, or PBMCs came the material, which was cDNA or gDNA.

Per the authors' pipeline: Cell counts per sample came from amplifying reference gene primers. The table came from immunoSEQ multiplex PCR; TCRdb's copy has only in-frame clones and leaves some out. The V and J calls and clone size are taken from that table; D and trimming were inferred from the DNA. The sample includes roughly 80,000 clones, around 84% of them seen just once. The CDR3 extends over 16 amino acids. V was pared by 0 bases and J by 1 base, with 6 bases of the junction left unmatched. CDR1 is SGHRS and CDR2 is YFSETQ in the germline V gene. The sequenced material came from peripheral blood. V and J are TRBV5-1 and TRBJ1-1; 7 bases are shared with TRBD1. This receptor was taken from a man in his forties or fifties with acute or convalescent COVID-19. The CDR3 DNA is TGCGCCAGCAGCTTGGGCACAGGGGACTGGAACACTGAAGCTTTCTTT. It specifies CASSLGTGDWNTEAFF.